The 32 T cell receptor beta chains presented below share a single source sample, sequenced in a study of regulatory T cells in long-lasting Graves disease. CDR3 regions were amplified by Arm-PCR using iRepertoire HTBI primers to build TCR beta libraries. Using its own MiXCR run on the multiplex PCR reads, TCRdb lists one record per CDR3 protein. The data hold 380,000 or so distinct CDR3 sequences, with about 17% observed a single time. Time point indicated: newly diagnosed GD, antithyroid drugs for less than 3 months. Construction of the TCR library relied on RNA isolated from PBMCs. This sample was shared with a second study, whose subject was T cells in Graves' hyperthyroidism and ophthalmopathy.

This sample comprised peripheral blood mononuclear cells (PBMCs), obtained at new diagnosis, from a patient treated with antithyroid drugs. Receptors originate from a woman aged 18-30 years with Graves disease.

This clonotype was detected many times. This chain uses TRBV6-2 or TRBV6-3 with TRBJ2-3, with 9 nucleotides matching TRBD2. J gave up 4 bases and V 4 bases, and 6 bases lay outside the gene matches. Germline V gene sequence: CDR1 MNHEY, CDR2 SVGEGT. CDR3 size: 15 residues. The CDR3 nucleotides read TGTGCCAGCAGTTCGACGCGGGGGGGCGCAGATACGCAGTATTTT. Translation gives CASSSTRGGADTQYF.

This clonotype has a count of ten or more. V gene TRBV7-9 combines with J gene TRBJ2-1; the D gene is possibly TRBD2 (6 bases). The CDR3 length is 18 residues. The germline V gene has CDR1 SEHNR and CDR2 FQNEAQ (reference sequence). V lost 4 bases and J 0 bases, leaving 19 bases between the germline ends. The CDR3 protein is CASSYLGVAVISYNEQFF. CDR3 nucleotides: TGTGCCAGCAGCTACCTGGGGGTAGCGGTTATCTCCTACAATGAGCAGTTCTTC.

The chain carries TRBV29-1 and TRBJ1-2, with D perhaps matching TRBD1 (5 bases). CDR1 and CDR2 from the germline V gene are SQVTM and ANQGSEA. The CDR3 has 13 amino acids. Between the trimmed V and J ends, which lost 5 bases and 4 bases, there was a span of 14 bases. The CDR3, as DNA: TGCAGCGTTTTCCAGGGTTGGAGCTATGGCTACACCTTC. As protein: CSVFQGWSYGYTF.

This clonotype occurred many times. J is TRBJ2-2 and V is TRBV12-3 or TRBV12-4; a possible D gene is TRBD1 (5 bases). This CDR3 contains 15 residues. V was shortened by 11 bases and J by 3 bases, with 19 bases between the two germline ends. DNA for the CDR3: TGTGCCTCCAAAGGGGTCCAGGGCCACACCGGGGAGCTGTTTTTT. It specifies CASKGVQGHTGELFF.

This clonotype was detected ten times or more. The rearrangement links TRBV7-3 to TRBJ2-5; a weak D match, TRBD2 (6 bases). This CDR3 comprises 15 residues. Trimming took off 5 bases at V and 2 bases at J, with 15 bases between the two ends. Germline assignment: CDR1 SGHTA and CDR2 FQGTGA. The CDR3, as DNA: TGTGCCAGCAGCCCCTGGGCTAGCGAACAAGAGACCCAGTACTTC. Amino acids: CASSPWASEQETQYF.

CDR3 sequence (DNA): TGTGCCAGCAGCCTACGAACTACAGGGTTTAGCACTGAAGCTTTCTTT. It encodes CASSLRTTGFSTEAFF. This chain connects TRBV7-8 to TRBJ1-1, with D perhaps matching TRBD1 (6 bases). Trimming left V 5 bases short and J 4 bases short, with 20 bases between. This CDR3 is 16 amino acids long. Germline V gives CDR1 SGHVS, CDR2 FQNEAQ.

This clonotype was found a few times. Germline and junction disagree at one end, which may indicate a read error. The chain employs TRBV7-6 and TRBJ2-1, with TRBD2 matching over 11 bases. The CDR3 length is 16 residues. Germline V CDR1 and CDR2: SGHVS, FNYEAQ. The CDR3 DNA follows: TGTGCCAGCAGCTCCCCTAGCGGGGGGCCGTACAATAAGCAGTTCTTC. Translated, it gives CASSSPSGGPYNKQFF.

This clonotype came up many times. The genes are TRBV28 and TRBJ1-1; D is perhaps TRBD1 (6 bases). V was pared by 3 bases and J by 5 bases, with 10 bases between. The CDR3 spans 13 residues. Germline V gene sequence: CDR1 MDHEN, CDR2 SYDVKM. CDR3 bases: TGTGCCAGCAGTTTGGGGGCGCGAACTGAAGCTTTCTTT. Protein product: CASSLGARTEAFF.

The V gene is TRBV3-1, the J gene TRBJ2-4; D may be TRBD2 (6 bases). Trimming pared 4 bases from V and 1 base from J, leaving 8 bases between. The germline CDR1 and CDR2 sequences are LGHDT and YNNKEL (reference sequence). The CDR3 loop spans 14 amino acids. Here the CDR3 reads CASSLRGAKNIQYF. CDR3 DNA: TGTGCCAGCAGCCTTCGGGGGGCCAAAAACATTCAGTACTTC.

The gene calls are TRBV20-1 and TRBJ2-2, with TRBD1 identical over 8 bases. The J segment lost 2 bases and the V segment lost 5 bases, leaving 19 bases of the junction unmatched. Germline V lookup: CDR1 DFQATT, CDR2 SNEGSKA (reference sequence). The CDR3 totals 19 residues. The CDR3 region is CSAGLLRKDRAINTGELFF. DNA of the CDR3: TGCAGTGCTGGCTTGTTAAGGAAGGACAGGGCAATTAACACCGGGGAGCTGTTTTTT.

This clonotype was counted many times. The chain is built from TRBV5-1 and TRBJ2-1; no clear D gene. The CDR3 covers 12 residues. V dropped 0 bases and J dropped 8 bases, with 6 bases sitting between them. Germline lookup yields CDR1 SGHRS and CDR2 YFSETQ. This chain's CDR3 is CASSLVVHEQFF. The CDR3 nucleotides read TGCGCCAGCAGCTTGGTTGTGCATGAGCAGTTCTTC.

This clonotype has at least ten counts. The gene calls are TRBV5-6 and TRBJ1-5; D not resolved. The length of the CDR3 is 16 residues. Germline CDR1 and CDR2: SGHDT and YYEEEE. Trimming removed 1 base from V and 0 bases from J, with 11 bases in between. The CDR3 nucleotides read TGTGCCAGCAGCTTGTCGGACTTGGGTAGCAATCAGCCCCAGCATTTT. It encodes CASSLSDLGSNQPQHF.

This clonotype appeared many times. V usage is TRBV2 and J usage is TRBJ2-2; possible D gene TRBD1, 5 bases. This CDR3 region has 15 residues. CDR1 SNHLY and CDR2 FYNNEI come from the germline V gene. Trimming pared 3 bases from V and 2 bases from J, leaving 10 bases between. Written as DNA, the CDR3 is TGTGCCAGCAGTGATCAGGGAATTAACACCGGGGAGCTGTTTTTT. Amino acid sequence: CASSDQGINTGELFF. The full variable domain, completed using reference TRBV2 and TRBJ2-2, is EPEVTQTPSHQVTQMGQEVILRCVPISNHLYFYWYRQILGQKVEFLVSFYNNEISEKSEIFDDQFSVERPDGSNFTLKIRSTKLEDSAMYFCASSDQGINTGELFFGEGSRLTVL.

V and J are TRBV19 and TRBJ1-2; TRBD1 matches at 7 bases. Per the germline V gene, CDR1 is LNHDA and CDR2 is SQIVND (reference sequence). Trimming at V came to 5 bases and at J to 4 bases, leaving 7 bases not matched to a gene. CDR3 size: 14 residues. The CDR3 DNA follows: TGTGCCAGTAGTCCGCGACAGGGTGGCTATGGCTACACCTTC. Protein: CASSPRQGGYGYTF.

This clonotype was detected a few times. This chain joins TRBV20-1 and TRBJ1-1, with 7 bases matching TRBD1. The CDR3 extends over 14 amino acids. Germline V gene lookup returns CDR1 DFQATT and CDR2 SNEGSKA (reference sequence). The V and J ends lost 4 bases and 3 bases, in that order; junction bases with no gene match: 8. CDR3 nucleotide sequence: TGCAGTGCTAAAAATCAGGGGGTGGACACTGAAGCTTTCTTT. Translation: CSAKNQGVDTEAFF.

This clonotype was observed once. This sequence joins TRBV10-1 and TRBJ2-7; 9 nucleotides align to TRBD2. From germline, CDR1 is WNHNN and CDR2 SYGVQD (reference sequence). The CDR3 consists of 15 residues. The V segment lost 6 bases and the J segment 7 bases; nucleotides outside the gene matches: 13. The CDR3 nucleotides are TGCGCCAGCAGCGCCGTTAGCGGGAGTCTGTGGGAGCAGTACTTC. It codes for CASSAVSGSLWEQYF.

This clonotype appeared a single time. The V and J genes are TRBV13 and TRBJ2-7; D is possibly TRBD1 or TRBD2 (6 bases each). The CDR3 is 17 residues long. V lost 4 bases and J 5 bases, leaving 24 bases between the germline ends. Germline V gene sequence: CDR1 PRHDT, CDR2 FYEKMQ (reference sequence). The CDR3 is CASSSNPRGPYYDEQYF. CDR3 sequence (DNA): TGTGCCAGCAGCTCGAACCCTCGGGGGCCCTACTACGACGAGCAGTACTTC.

This clonotype has more than one count but fewer than ten. The chain has TRBV3-1 and TRBJ1-1; 7 bases are a match to TRBD1. The ends lost 2 bases at V and 7 bases at J; junction bases unmatched: 10. Germline assignment: CDR1 LGHDT and CDR2 YNNKEL (reference sequence). The CDR3 runs to 15 residues. The CDR3 protein is CASSQKSVTGIEAFF. In DNA form, the CDR3 reads TGTGCCAGCAGCCAAAAATCAGTGACAGGGATTGAAGCTTTCTTT.

The CDR3 sequence is CASSLATQTGGGYTF. DNA for the CDR3: TGCGCCAGCAGCTTGGCCACTCAGACAGGGGGTGGCTACACCTTC. V and J are TRBV5-1 and TRBJ1-2; TRBD1 matches at 9 bases. The CDR3 is 15 residues long. With 0 bases clipped from V and 7 bases from J, the junction kept 7 bases outside the gene matches. Germline CDR1 SGHRS, CDR2 YFSETQ.

This clonotype has at least ten counts. The chain couples TRBV20-1 to TRBJ1-5, with 12 positions matching TRBD1. This CDR3 is built from 18 residues. CDR1 DFQATT and CDR2 SNEGSKA come from the germline V gene (reference sequence). V lost 0 bases, J lost 4 bases, and 10 bases stayed unmatched. DNA of the CDR3: TGCAGTGCTAGAGACTCCGGGACAGGGGGCGCGAGGAATCAGCCCCAGCATTTT. Translation gives CSARDSGTGGARNQPQHF.

This clonotype was counted many times. The chain combines TRBV11-2 with TRBJ1-2, with a weak D call TRBD1 (6 bases). CDR3 size: 13 residues. V was clipped by 4 bases and J by 4 bases, with 10 bases between them. Germline V gene data show CDR1 as SGHAT and CDR2 as FQNNGV. The CDR3: CASSWDNLYGYTF. For the CDR3, the DNA is TGTGCCAGCAGCTGGGACAATCTCTATGGCTACACCTTC.

This clonotype was observed many times. This chain connects TRBV14 to TRBJ2-1; D ambiguous. The CDR3 runs to 14 residues. V lost 1 base to trimming and J lost 10 bases, with 14 bases between them. Germline-derived CDR1 and CDR2 are SGHDN and FVKESK. CDR3 sequence: CASSQVGAVSEQFF. In nucleotides, the CDR3 is TGTGCCAGCAGCCAAGTAGGAGCAGTTAGCGAGCAGTTCTTC. Using reference TRBV14 and TRBJ2-1 for the parts outside the CDR3, the full variable domain is EAGVTQFPSHSVIEKGQTVTLRCDPISGHDNLYWYRRVMGKEIKFLLHFVKESKQDESGMPNNRFLAERTGGTYSTLKVQPAELEDSGVYFCASSQVGAVSEQFFGPGTRLTVL.

The J gene is TRBJ2-7, the V gene TRBV20-1, with TRBD1 as a possible D gene (5 bases). Trimming removed 8 bases from V and 1 base from J, with 21 bases in between. CDR3 length: 15 residues. Germline lookup yields CDR1 DFQATT and CDR2 SNEGSKA (reference sequence). The CDR3 here is CSTFSAQGSSYEQYF. CDR3 DNA: TGCAGTACGTTCTCCGCCCAGGGTTCATCCTACGAGCAGTACTTC.

This clonotype has at least ten counts. The chain joins TRBV20-1 to TRBJ2-1, with D tentatively TRBD1 (5 bases). The germline CDR1 and CDR2 sequences are DFQATT and SNEGSKA (reference sequence). The CDR3 totals 12 residues. V was cut by 6 bases and J by 3 bases, with 9 bases left in between. For the CDR3, the DNA is TGCAGTGCCACTACAGGCTACAATGAGCAGTTCTTC. Its protein is CSATTGYNEQFF.

This clonotype was recorded a few times. The genes are TRBV20-1 and TRBJ2-2, with D perhaps matching TRBD1 (6 bases). This CDR3 spans 14 amino acids. V lost 1 base to trimming and J lost 1 base, with 7 bases between them. The V gene's germline CDR1 is DFQATT and CDR2 SNEGSKA (reference sequence). The chain's CDR3 is CSARGRGNTGELFF. The DNA of the CDR3 is TGCAGTGCTAGAGGCAGGGGGAACACCGGGGAGCTGTTTTTT.

At least ten counts were recorded for this clonotype. The gene calls are TRBV28 and TRBJ2-7; a possible D gene is TRBD2 (7 bases). Trimming took 6 bases from V and 5 from J, leaving 11 bases between them. This CDR3 region has 12 residues. CDR1 and CDR2 (germline): MDHEN, SYDVKM. The CDR3 DNA is TGTGCCAGCAGGGGGGGGCGACACGAGCAGTACTTC. Translated, it gives CASRGGRHEQYF.

V is TRBV20-1 and J is TRBJ1-2, with D perhaps TRBD1 (6 bases). Trimming shortened V by 5 bases and J by 1 base, and 11 bases separated the two germline ends. Germline loops: CDR1 DFQATT, CDR2 SNEGSKA (reference sequence). This CDR3 is built from 13 residues. Written as DNA, the CDR3 is TGCAGTGCTCCGAACAGGGTTAACTATGGCTACACCTTC. As protein: CSAPNRVNYGYTF.

This clonotype has a count of ten or more. The chain is built from TRBV9 and TRBJ2-7; D gene unclear. Trimming shortened V by 0 bases and J by 2 bases, and 9 bases separated the two germline ends. This CDR3 contains 14 residues. The V gene's germline CDR1 is SGDLS and CDR2 YYNGEE. CDR3 region: CASSVDERPYEQYF. The CDR3 nucleotides are TGTGCCAGCAGCGTAGATGAGCGCCCCTACGAGCAGTACTTC.

Ten or more counts support this clonotype. This CDR3 reads CATLSRASTEAFF. DNA of the CDR3: TGTGCCACCCTGTCTAGAGCTAGCACTGAAGCTTTCTTT. The chain links TRBV27 to TRBJ1-1; D uncertain. The germline V gene encodes CDR1 MNHEY and CDR2 SMNVEV (reference sequence). Trimming took 10 bases from V and 4 from J, leaving 16 bases between them. This CDR3 is built from 13 residues.

A word on this clonotype: Possible read error: a much larger clone is one base away. The chain joins TRBV5-1 to TRBJ2-5, with 9 bases lining up with TRBD1. The CDR3 has 16 amino acids. V trimming: 4 bases; J trimming: 1 base; junction bases outside the gene matches: 8. Germline lookup yields CDR1 SGHRS and CDR2 YFSETQ. CDR3 DNA sequence: TGCGCCAGCAGCAGAACCGGGACAGGGACCCAAGAGACCCAGTACTTC. This encodes CASSRTGTGTQETQYF. Drawing the rest from reference TRBV5-1 and TRBJ2-5, the complete variable domain is KAGVTQTPRYLIKTRGQQVTLSCSPISGHRSVSWYQQTPGQGLQFLFEYFSETQRNKGNFPGRFSGRQFSNSRSEMNVSTLELGDSALYLCASSRTGTGTQETQYFGPGTRLLVL.

CDR3 loop: CASSPLISGTEAFF. The CDR3 DNA reads TGTGCCAGCAGTCCCCTTATAAGTGGCACTGAAGCTTTCTTT. This sequence joins TRBV27 and TRBJ1-1; D not certain. The germline CDR1 and CDR2 sequences are MNHEY and SMNVEV (reference sequence). Trimming stripped 5 bases from V and 4 bases from J, with 14 bases between. The CDR3 contains 14 residues.

At least ten counts were recorded for this clonotype. The V and J genes are TRBV28 and TRBJ1-4, with D tentatively TRBD1 (5 bases). This CDR3 has 13 amino acids. CDR1 is MDHEN, CDR2 SYDVKM, per germline. V lost 5 bases to trimming and J lost 7 bases, with 11 bases between them. The CDR3 DNA reads as TGTGCCAGCAGTGGTGGGGCGCGTGAAAAACTGTTTTTT. Translating it yields CASSGGAREKLFF.